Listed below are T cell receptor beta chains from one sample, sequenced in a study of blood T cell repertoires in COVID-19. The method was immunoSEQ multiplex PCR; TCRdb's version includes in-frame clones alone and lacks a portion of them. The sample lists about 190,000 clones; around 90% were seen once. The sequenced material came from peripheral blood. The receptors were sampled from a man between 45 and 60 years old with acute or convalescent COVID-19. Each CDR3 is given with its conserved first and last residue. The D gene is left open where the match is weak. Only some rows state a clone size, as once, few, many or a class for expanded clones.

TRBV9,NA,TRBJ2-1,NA,CASRSGTSEINEQFF,TGTGCCAGCAGGTCCGGGACATCAGAAATCAATGAGCAGTTCTTC
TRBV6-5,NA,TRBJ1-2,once,CASSPVRGGYTF,TGTGCCAGCAGTCCCGTGCGGGGGGGCTACACCTTC
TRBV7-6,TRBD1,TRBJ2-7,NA,CASSGGQVVGYEQYF,TGTGCCAGCAGCGGGGGACAGGTGGTAGGTTACGAGCAGTACTTC
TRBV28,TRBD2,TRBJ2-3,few,CASSSISGSVTDTQYF,TGTGCCAGCAGTTCCATTAGCGGGAGTGTCACAGATACGCAGTATTTT
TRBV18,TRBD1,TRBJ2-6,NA,CASSPRTGGSGANVLTF,TGTGCCAGCTCACCACGTACAGGGGGCTCTGGGGCCAACGTCCTGACTTTC
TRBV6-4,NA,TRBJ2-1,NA,CASSAQAHRGSYNEQFF,TGTGCCAGCAGTGCACAGGCCCACCGAGGCTCCTACAATGAGCAGTTCTTC
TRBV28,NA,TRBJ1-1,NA,CASSLEGALMNTEAFF,TGTGCCAGCAGTTTAGAGGGCGCGCTGATGAACACTGAAGCTTTCTTT
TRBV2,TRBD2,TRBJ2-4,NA,CASWKSGGRGIQYF,TGTGCCAGCTGGAAATCGGGAGGGCGAGGCATTCAGTACTTC
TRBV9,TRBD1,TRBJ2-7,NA,CASSADRGSEQYF,TGTGCCAGCAGCGCGGACAGGGGGTCCGAGCAGTACTTC
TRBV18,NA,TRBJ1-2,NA,CASSLRGHQGYGYTF,TGTGCCAGCTCACTACGGGGACATCAAGGTTATGGCTACACCTTC
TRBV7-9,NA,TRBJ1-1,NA,CASSLIEDSLDEASF,TGTGCCAGCAGCCTGATCGAAGACAGCCTAGACGAAGCTTCCTTT
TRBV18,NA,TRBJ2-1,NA,CASSANAAYNEQFF,TGTGCCAGCTCAGCTAATGCGGCCTACAATGAGCAGTTCTTC
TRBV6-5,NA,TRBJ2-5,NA,CASTQLETQYF,TGTGCCAGCACCCAATTAGAGACCCAGTACTTC
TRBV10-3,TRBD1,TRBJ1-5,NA,CAISDRVSNQPQHF,TGTGCCATCAGCGACAGGGTGAGCAATCAGCCCCAGCATTTT
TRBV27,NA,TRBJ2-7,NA,CASSELGGRPYEQYF,TGTGCCAGCAGTGAACTGGGGGGACGACCCTACGAGCAGTACTTC
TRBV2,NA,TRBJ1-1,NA,CASSEQVTEAFF,TGTGCCAGCAGTGAACAGGTTACTGAAGCTTTCTTT
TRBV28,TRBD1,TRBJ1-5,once,CASIPGTGSQPQHF,TGTGCCAGCATCCCCGGGACAGGGAGTCAGCCCCAGCATTTT
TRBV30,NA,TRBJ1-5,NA,CAWSTTLGPQHF,TGTGCCTGGAGTACAACGTTGGGCCCCCAGCATTTT
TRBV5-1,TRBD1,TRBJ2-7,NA,CASSLGTGPYEQYF,TGCGCCAGCAGCTTAGGGACAGGACCCTACGAGCAGTACTTC
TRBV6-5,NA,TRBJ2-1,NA,CATGISYNEQFF,TGTGCCACCGGGATATCCTACAATGAGCAGTTCTTC
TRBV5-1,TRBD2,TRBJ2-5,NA,CASSLTASGVIGVETQYF,TGCGCCAGCAGCTTGACGGCTAGCGGGGTAATAGGGGTAGAGACCCAGTACTTC
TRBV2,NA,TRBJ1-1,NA,CASSSQGNTEAFF,TGTGCCAGCAGTTCCCAGGGAAACACTGAAGCTTTCTTT
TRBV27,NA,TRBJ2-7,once,CASSFRAGRDYEQYF,TGTGCCAGCAGTTTTCGGGCGGGAAGGGACTACGAGCAGTACTTC
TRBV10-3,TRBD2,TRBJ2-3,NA,CAISGGTSERGTDTQYF,TGTGCCATCAGTGGGGGGACTAGCGAAAGGGGCACAGATACGCAGTATTTT
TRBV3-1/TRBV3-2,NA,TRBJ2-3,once,CASSQDRDNPTDTQYF,TGTGCCAGCAGCCAAGACCGGGACAATCCCACCGATACGCAGTATTTT
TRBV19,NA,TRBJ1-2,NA,CASSTIRLGQNNYGYTF,TGTGCCAGTAGTACCATTCGTCTGGGGCAGAATAACTATGGCTACACCTTC
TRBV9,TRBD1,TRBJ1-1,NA,CASSRRTGANTEAFF,TGTGCCAGCAGCCGCCGGACAGGGGCGAACACTGAAGCTTTCTTT
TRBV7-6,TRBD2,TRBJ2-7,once,CASSDRTGKGLAASYEQYF,TGTGCCAGCAGCGACAGGACAGGCAAGGGACTAGCGGCCTCCTACGAGCAGTACTTC
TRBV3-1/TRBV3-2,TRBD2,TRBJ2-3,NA,CASSLQAGRLGDTQYF,TGTGCCAGCAGCCTACAAGCGGGGCGGTTGGGAGATACGCAGTATTTT
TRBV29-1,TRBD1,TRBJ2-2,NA,CSVERTGGTGELFF,TGCAGCGTTGAACGGACAGGGGGGACCGGGGAGCTGTTTTTT
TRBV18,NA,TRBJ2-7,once,CASSPPTGFGTYEQYF,TGTGCCAGCTCACCACCTACAGGTTTTGGGACCTACGAGCAGTACTTC
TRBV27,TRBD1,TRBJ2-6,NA,CASSPRQGSSGANVLTF,TGTGCCAGCAGTCCCCGACAGGGGAGCTCTGGGGCCAACGTCCTGACTTTC
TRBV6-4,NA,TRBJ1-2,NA,CASRQGIDYGYTF,TGTGCCAGCAGGCAGGGGATAGACTATGGCTACACCTTC
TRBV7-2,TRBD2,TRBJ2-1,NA,CASSRSGSLINEQFF,TGTGCCAGCAGCCGTAGCGGGAGTCTGATCAATGAGCAGTTCTTC
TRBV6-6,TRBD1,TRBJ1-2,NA,CASSDRLGGYYTF,TGTGCCAGCAGTGACCGGCTAGGGGGCTACTACACCTTC
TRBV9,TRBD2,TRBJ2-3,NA,CASSSLAGVTDTQYF,TGTGCCAGCAGTTCCCTAGCGGGAGTCACAGATACGCAGTATTTT
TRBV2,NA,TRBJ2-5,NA,CASSNTGQETQYF,TGTGCCAGCAGTAATACAGGGCAAGAGACCCAGTACTTC
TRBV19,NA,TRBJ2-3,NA,CASSLAPESDTQYF,TGTGCCAGTAGCCTAGCCCCGGAGTCAGATACGCAGTATTTT
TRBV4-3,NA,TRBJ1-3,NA,CASSQEITFSGNTIYF,TGCGCCAGCAGCCAAGAAATTACATTCTCTGGAAACACCATATATTTT
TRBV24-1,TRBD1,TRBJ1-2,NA,CATSDSTGGSHGYTF,TGTGCCACCAGTGATTCCACAGGGGGCAGCCATGGCTACACCTTC
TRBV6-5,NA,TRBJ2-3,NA,CASSQTDTQYF,TGTGCCAGCAGCCAGACAGATACGCAGTATTTT
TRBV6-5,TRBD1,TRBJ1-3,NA,CASGTGVSGNTIYF,TGTGCCAGCGGAACAGGGGTCTCTGGAAACACCATATATTTT
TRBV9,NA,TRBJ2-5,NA,CASSVGGPQETQYF,TGTGCCAGCAGCGTAGGAGGTCCCCAAGAGACCCAGTACTTC
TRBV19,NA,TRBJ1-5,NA,CASSRGPGDPGQPQHF,TGTGCCAGTAGTAGAGGTCCAGGGGACCCCGGTCAGCCCCAGCATTTT
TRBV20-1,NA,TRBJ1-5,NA,CSASREGGSNQPQHF,TGCAGTGCTAGTAGGGAGGGCGGGAGCAATCAGCCCCAGCATTTT
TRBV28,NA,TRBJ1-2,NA,CASSLTVTFYGYTF,TGTGCCAGCAGTTTGACAGTAACCTTCTATGGCTACACCTTC
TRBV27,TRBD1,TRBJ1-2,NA,CASQRTGEGYGYTF,TGTGCCAGCCAACGGACAGGGGAGGGCTATGGCTACACCTTC
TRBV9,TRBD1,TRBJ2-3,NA,CASSPQTGLTDTQYF,TGTGCCAGCAGCCCCCAGACAGGGTTGACAGATACGCAGTATTTT
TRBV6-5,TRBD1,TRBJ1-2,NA,CASSQDREYGYTF,TGTGCCAGCAGTCAGGACAGGGAGTATGGCTACACCTTC
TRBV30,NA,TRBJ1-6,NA,CALGVYYNSPLHF,TGTGCCTTAGGAGTGTACTATAATTCACCCCTCCACTTT
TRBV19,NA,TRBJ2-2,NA,CASSWFRQGRNTGELFF,TGTGCCAGTAGTTGGTTTCGGCAGGGGCGTAACACCGGGGAGCTGTTTTTT
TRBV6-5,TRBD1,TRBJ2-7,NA,CASSPGQGSTEQYF,TGTGCCAGCAGTCCGGGACAGGGAAGTACCGAGCAGTACTTC
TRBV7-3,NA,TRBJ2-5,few,CASSLSGRGTQYF,TGTGCCAGCAGCTTATCCGGGAGAGGGACCCAGTACTTC
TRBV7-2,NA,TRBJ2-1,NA,CASSPDSRSSYNEQFF,TGTGCCAGCAGCCCTGACAGTCGGAGCTCCTACAATGAGCAGTTCTTC
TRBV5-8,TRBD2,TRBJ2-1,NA,CASSLDAGEEWEQFF,TGTGCCAGCAGCTTGGATGCGGGAGAAGAATGGGAGCAGTTCTTC
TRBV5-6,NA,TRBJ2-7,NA,CASSSGRYEQYF,TGTGCCAGCAGCTCTGGCAGATACGAGCAGTACTTC
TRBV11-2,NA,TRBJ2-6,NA,CASSLAPRVTNVLTF,TGTGCCAGCAGCTTAGCCCCGCGGGTAACCAACGTCCTGACTTTC
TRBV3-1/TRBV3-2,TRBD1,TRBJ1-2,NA,CASSTLGQGLSDYGYTF,TGTGCCAGCAGCACGCTTGGACAGGGGTTAAGTGACTATGGCTACACCTTC